This T cell receptor beta chain emerged from a study of blood T cell repertoires in COVID-19. Study-wide context: Material from acute and convalescent COVID-19 was sourced from the United States, Italy and Spain.

V lost 5 bases to trimming and J lost 5 bases, with 18 bases between them. This CDR3 is 16 amino acids long. Germline values: CDR1 SEHNR, CDR2 FQNEAQ (reference sequence). Grouping used clinical history reported by participants in a survey and questionnaire. Individuals in the exposed group had encountered a COVID-19 case within 2 weeks preceding study entry. Assay: immunoSEQ multiplex PCR; the TCRdb copy retains only in-frame clones and omits some. The sample holds roughly 320,000 clones; around nine tenths are singletons and the top ten take 3% to 5%. The sequenced sample consisted of PBMCs or T cells enriched from blood (not recorded which). This clonotype originated in a young woman who had been exposed to COVID-19. The J gene is TRBJ2-2, the V gene TRBV7-9; the D gene is possibly TRBD2 (5 bases). DNA for the CDR3: TGTGCCAGCAGCCCCGTGGCCCCCCCGGGAACCGGGGAGCTGTTTTTT. Residues: CASSPVAPPGTGELFF.